This T cell receptor beta chain stems from a study of T-cell reconstitution after alpha-beta-depleted transplantation in children. The authors prepared the TCRbeta library with unique molecular identifiers. TCRdb redid the calling of the PCR reads with MiXCR, one entry per CDR3 protein. The repertoire includes some 310,000 distinct CDR3 sequences, roughly 25% of them detected once, and approximately 9.9% sits in the top ten. This clonotype was seen a few times. Its antigen is undetermined. Study conclusions and caveats: High day-60 TCRbeta diversity in some patients came from surviving recipient T cells and thymic progenitors. Reportedly, only several hundred clones from non-depleted graft cells drove alpha-beta T-cell counts at about two months.

Specimen: PBMCs, mostly from graft donor cells, collected 180 days after TCRalphabeta/CD19-depleted stem cell transplant. The receptor comes from a male patient under 18 who had a stem cell transplant for acute lymphoblastic leukemia, so the T cells may come from the graft donor.

CDR3 bases: TGTGCCAGCAGCTCCGGACTAGCGTCGAACAATGAGCAGTTCTTC. This gives the protein CASSSGLASNNEQFF. This rearrangement joins TRBV7-9 to TRBJ2-1; TRBD2 aligns across 9 bases. CDR3 size: 15 residues. V dropped 4 bases and J dropped 5; count of bases not matched to a gene: 6. Germline V gene lookup returns CDR1 SEHNR and CDR2 FQNEAQ (reference sequence). Using reference TRBV7-9 and TRBJ2-1 for the parts outside the CDR3, the full variable domain is DTGVSQNPRHKITKRGQNVTFRCDPISEHNRLYWYRQTLGQGPEFLTYFQNEAQLEKSRLLSDRFSAERPKGSFSTLEIQRTEQGDSAMYLCASSSGLASNNEQFFGPGTRLTVL.